These 24 T cell receptor beta chains originate from one sample sequenced in a study of identical twins. TCRdb independently ran MiXCR on the 5' RACE reads; one entry per CDR3 protein. Of 230,000 or so distinct CDR3 sequences in the sample, around 8.8% were seen once. This sample also belongs to another study, concerning yellow fever vaccine responses in identical twins.

Sequencing was performed on CD8+ T cells sorted from blood. These receptors were taken from a woman in her late teens or twenties in good health.

The sample holds a few counts of this clonotype. This rearrangement joins TRBV20-1 to TRBJ2-6; 7 bases fit TRBD2. Germline trimming cut 3 bases from V and 2 bases from J; bases unmatched to any gene: 7. CDR3 length equals 16 residues. Germline values: CDR1 DFQATT, CDR2 SNEGSKA (reference sequence). CDR3 residues: CSASEWGGTGANVLTF. DNA for the CDR3: TGCAGTGCTAGCGAGTGGGGAGGGACTGGGGCCAACGTCCTGACTTTC.

The chain joins TRBV27 to TRBJ1-4; D not certain. CDR1 is MNHEY, CDR2 SMNVEV, per germline (reference sequence). V was shortened by 5 bases and J by 0 bases, with 13 bases between the two germline ends. The CDR3 runs 16 residues. The CDR3 sequence: CASSPNGPATNEKLFF. Here the CDR3 DNA reads TGTGCCAGCAGTCCTAATGGGCCAGCAACTAATGAAAAACTGTTTTTT.

This clonotype was seen at least ten times. The V and J genes are TRBV12-3 or TRBV12-4 and TRBJ2-3; no firm D call. Trimming shortened V by 6 bases and J by 4 bases, and 8 bases separated the two germline ends. The CDR3 runs to 12 residues. Here the CDR3 reads CASSPGSDTQYF. In DNA, the CDR3 is TGTGCCAGCAGCCCCGGATCAGATACGCAGTATTTT.

The rearrangement uses TRBV27 and TRBJ2-3; D is ambiguous. The CDR3 runs to 14 residues. Germline values: CDR1 MNHEY, CDR2 SMNVEV (reference sequence). Trimming left V 3 bases short and J 6 bases short, with 13 bases between. Here the CDR3 DNA reads TGTGCCAGCAGTTTGACTCCCCCGTGGGATACGCAGTATTTT. As protein: CASSLTPPWDTQYF.

The CDR3 reads CASSYSEGSYEQYF. Written as DNA, the CDR3 is TGTGCCAGTAGTTACAGCGAGGGCTCCTACGAGCAGTACTTC. The rearrangement links TRBV19 to TRBJ2-7; the D gene is possibly TRBD2 (5 bases). The CDR3 runs 14 residues. V was clipped by 5 bases and J by 0 bases, with 11 bases between them. Germline V gene data show CDR1 as LNHDA and CDR2 as SQIVND (reference sequence).

This clonotype was seen a few times. The chain couples TRBV28 to TRBJ2-3; D is possibly TRBD2 (6 bases). This CDR3 contains 15 residues. From germline, CDR1 is MDHEN and CDR2 SYDVKM. V was cut by 2 bases and J by 0 bases, with 9 bases left in between. Here the CDR3 DNA reads TGTGCCAGCAGTTTAGCGGGGATCAGCACAGATACGCAGTATTTT. It codes for CASSLAGISTDTQYF.

V gene TRBV29-1 combines with J gene TRBJ2-7; D not certain. Trimming left V 4 bases short and J 6 bases short, with 10 bases between. Germline V CDR1 and CDR2: SQVTM, ANQGSEA. This CDR3 contains 11 residues. The CDR3 here is CSVVVLGEQYF. The CDR3 region has the DNA TGCAGCGTTGTCGTCCTAGGCGAGCAGTACTTC.

The CDR3: CASSRSARDLSPREQFF. As DNA, the CDR3 is TGTGCCAGCAGCCGTAGCGCCCGGGACCTCTCTCCCAGGGAGCAGTTCTTC. V and J are TRBV7-2 and TRBJ2-1; D is possibly TRBD1 or TRBD2 (5 bases each). The germline V and J ends were trimmed by 5 bases and 10 bases, with 27 bases remaining between them. This CDR3 has 17 residues. CDR1 is SGHTA and CDR2 is FQGNSA in the germline V gene.

This chain uses TRBV20-1 with TRBJ2-3; a weak D match, TRBD2 (5 bases). With 0 bases removed from V and 3 bases from J, the gap between germline ends came to 16 bases. The CDR3 totals 16 residues. Germline V gene sequence: CDR1 DFQATT, CDR2 SNEGSKA (reference sequence). The CDR3 loop reads CSARDRAGQGTDTQYF. CDR3 nucleotide sequence: TGCAGTGCTAGAGATAGGGCGGGCCAAGGAACAGATACGCAGTATTTT.

CDR3 residues: CASSLNRDSPYEQYF. The DNA of the CDR3 is TGTGCCAGCAGTTTAAACCGGGACAGTCCCTACGAGCAGTACTTC. The chain recombines TRBV27 with TRBJ2-7; 7 bases agree with TRBD1. Unmatched junction bases numbered 6, after V lost 2 bases and J lost 2 bases. CDR3 length: 15 residues. Germline CDR1 reads MNHEY; CDR2 reads SMNVEV (reference sequence).

V usage is TRBV2 and J usage is TRBJ2-1; unclear D gene. CDR1 and CDR2 (germline): SNHLY, FYNNEI. The V gene lost 7 bases and the J gene lost 10 bases, with 11 bases spanning the gap. The CDR3 is 11 residues long. Here the CDR3 reads CASTVEGEQFF. CDR3 in DNA: TGTGCCAGCACGGTAGAAGGGGAGCAGTTCTTC.

This clonotype was detected only a few times. The gene calls are TRBV7-9 and TRBJ2-2; D not resolved. This CDR3 comprises 14 residues. Trimming removed 5 bases from V and 3 bases from J, with 10 bases in between. Germline CDR1 and CDR2: SEHNR and FQNEAQ (reference sequence). CDR3 coding DNA: TGTGCCAGCAGCACCGAGTCGTACACCGGGGAGCTGTTTTTT. This gives the protein CASSTESYTGELFF.

This clonotype was observed a few times. This chain joins TRBV7-9 and TRBJ1-4; D gene uncertain. Germline-derived CDR1 and CDR2 are SEHNR and FQNEAQ (reference sequence). The CDR3 spans 14 residues. V dropped 1 base and J dropped 8 bases, with 11 bases sitting between them. The CDR3 nucleotides are TGTGCCAGCAGCTTAGTCGCGGACCTCGAAAAACTGTTTTTT. Its translation is CASSLVADLEKLFF. Full variable domain (rest looked up from reference TRBV7-9 and TRBJ1-4): DTGVSQNPRHKITKRGQNVTFRCDPISEHNRLYWYRQTLGQGPEFLTYFQNEAQLEKSRLLSDRFSAERPKGSFSTLEIQRTEQGDSAMYLCASSLVADLEKLFFGSGTQLSVL.

The rearrangement links TRBV7-8 to TRBJ2-2; D is possibly TRBD2 (5 bases). Germline values: CDR1 SGHVS, CDR2 FQNEAQ. This CDR3 spans 17 amino acids. Trimming shortened V by 5 bases and J by 0 bases, and 16 bases separated the two germline ends. The CDR3 bases are TGTGCCAGCAGCCCTCCTCGGACTGATCCGAACACCGGGGAGCTGTTTTTT. Translation: CASSPPRTDPNTGELFF.

This clonotype was counted between two and nine times. This sequence joins TRBV27 and TRBJ2-1; D is possibly TRBD1 (6 bases). Germline CDR1 is MNHEY and CDR2 is SMNVEV (reference sequence). This CDR3 spans 13 amino acids. Trimming shortened V by 4 bases and J by 8 bases, and 12 bases separated the two germline ends. CDR3 DNA: TGTGCCAGCAGTTACGAGGGGGAGTATGAGCAGTTCTTC. Its protein product is CASSYEGEYEQFF.

This clonotype has just a few counts. The rearrangement joins TRBV5-1 to TRBJ2-1; the D is unclear. Trimming took off 1 base at V and 6 bases at J, with 11 bases between the two ends. The CDR3 length is 14 residues. Germline V lookup: CDR1 SGHRS, CDR2 YFSETQ. The CDR3 bases are TGCGCCAGCAGCTTGCCGCCCGGCTCCAATGAGCAGTTCTTC. It codes for CASSLPPGSNEQFF.

CDR3 DNA: TGTGCCAGCAGCTTAGGAGGCCCCAATCAGCCCCAGCATTTT. This gives the protein CASSLGGPNQPQHF. The V gene is TRBV7-9, the J gene TRBJ1-5; D ambiguous. V was trimmed by 1 base and J by 3 bases, leaving 7 bases between them. The germline gives CDR1 SEHNR, CDR2 FQNEAQ (reference sequence). The CDR3 is 14 amino acids.

At least ten counts were recorded for this clonotype. The V and J genes are TRBV2 and TRBJ2-2, with unresolved D. V lost 8 bases and J 4 bases, leaving 11 bases between the germline ends. From germline, CDR1 is SNHLY and CDR2 FYNNEI. The CDR3 totals 13 residues. The CDR3 reads CASLKPGTGELFF. CDR3 DNA: TGTGCCAGCCTCAAACCCGGCACCGGGGAGCTGTTTTTT.

This clonotype was seen ten or more times. The genes are TRBV7-2 and TRBJ2-1; D remains unclear. CDR1 and CDR2 from the germline V gene are SGHTA and FQGNSA. Trimming left V 8 bases short and J 8 bases short, with 10 bases between. The CDR3 spans 11 residues. For the CDR3, the DNA is TGTGCCAGCGGAAATTCGGATGAGCAGTTCTTC. It codes for CASGNSDEQFF.

This clonotype was observed at least ten times. The chain has TRBV7-9 and TRBJ1-1; D unresolved. Trimming removed 4 bases at V and 5 bases at J, with 8 bases between. Per the germline V gene, CDR1 is SEHNR and CDR2 is FQNEAQ (reference sequence). The CDR3 loop spans 12 amino acids. The CDR3 DNA sequence: TGTGCCAGCAGCTCGACTGGGACTGAAGCTTTCTTT. It codes for CASSSTGTEAFF.

This clonotype appeared many times. The CDR3 reads CASSIDRANEQYF. The CDR3 nucleotides read TGTGCCAGCAGCATAGACAGGGCTAACGAGCAGTACTTC. This chain connects TRBV7-3 to TRBJ2-7, with 7 bases that match TRBD1. The trim removed 5 bases at V and 5 bases at J, leaving 6 bases unmatched. The length of the CDR3 is 13 residues. Germline CDR1 and CDR2: SGHTA and FQGTGA.

The J gene is TRBJ2-7, the V gene TRBV6-2 or TRBV6-3, with D uncertain. From germline, CDR1 is MNHEY and CDR2 SVGEGT. This CDR3 comprises 14 residues. V was clipped by 0 bases and J by 3 bases, with 9 bases between them. DNA of the CDR3: TGTGCCAGCAGTTACTCGAGGCAGAACTACGAGCAGTACTTC. It is translated as CASSYSRQNYEQYF.

The rearrangement links TRBV20-1 to TRBJ2-5; 7 bases match TRBD2. V was clipped by 0 bases and J by 1 base; unmatched bases: 8. This CDR3 is built from 16 residues. CDR1 DFQATT and CDR2 SNEGSKA come from the germline V gene (reference sequence). Written as DNA, the CDR3 is TGCAGTGCTAGAGAATTAGGCTGGGAGGGCCAAGAGACCCAGTACTTC. Translating it yields CSARELGWEGQETQYF.

V is TRBV28 and J is TRBJ2-3; tentative D call: TRBD2 (5 bases). V was trimmed by 6 bases and J by 3 bases, leaving 16 bases between them. CDR3 length: 15 amino acids. CDR1 is MDHEN, CDR2 SYDVKM, per germline. The CDR3 loop reads CASRSFNGETDTQYF. In nucleotides, the CDR3 is TGTGCCAGCAGATCCTTCAATGGGGAGACAGATACGCAGTATTTT.